This TCR beta chain derives from a study of T cells in tumors after PD-1 blockade (dated by TCRdb to the late 2010s). As for the study more broadly: Prior checkpoint blockade, systemic immunosuppressant use, and recent radiotherapy or other anti-cancer therapy within 4 weeks were grounds for patient exclusion. Pembrolizumab 200 mg every 3 weeks or cemiplimab 350 mg every 2 weeks was administered to patients. A subset of patients also received ongoing daily vismodegib 150 mg during anti-PD-1 treatment. Peripheral blood samples averaged around 110,000 TCR templates (range roughly 24,000-260,000) and 35,000 to 45,000 unique clonotypes. Paired single-cell RNA and TCR sequencing was done in the study on site-matched tumors from patients with BCC or SCC, both before and after anti-PD-1 therapy. To compare clonotypes in blood and tumor, bulk TCR sequencing was done on roughly ten peripheral blood samples taken from 4 or 5 patients. RECIST version 1.1 was the standard used to evaluate clinical response. On the study overall, not on this receptor specifically: The source of novel T cell clones was not identified and could include lymphoid organs or rare unexpanded clones within the tumor or its periphery. About 38% of TCR clonotypes from the tumor were detected in blood, and certain novel exhausted tumor clones were present in blood collected before treatment, which suggests recruitment from the periphery.

Of note for this clone: This clone's antigen is unknown. Base qualities are missing; no much larger clone stands one base away.

Deep TCRbeta sequencing was performed with the immunoSEQ platform. Processing in the source paper ran as follows. Only productive rearrangements were exported from the immunoSEQ Analyzer for downstream analysis. T cell phenotypes were assigned to bulk TCRbeta clonotypes by matching the clonotypes to single-cell RNA+TCR-seq clones that had the same TCRbeta sequence. Tumor enrichment of a clone was calculated by dividing the clone's tumor frequency by the clone's PBMC frequency, both taken from bulk TCR sequencing. TCRs were sorted with GLIPH into specificity groups, meaning clusters of distinct TCRs that share CDR3 motifs and likely recognize common antigens. This is the immuneACCESS table as TCRdb keeps it, with only in-frame sequences that have V and J called. A part of the clones is gone; compared with another copy, unresolved V genes explain less than half, and the rest is unexplained. That table is the source of V, J and clone size, and D and trimming were worked out from the DNA. Across this sample there are more than 40,000 clones, with approximately 84% seen only once. 4% to 4.5% of the sample comes from the top ten.

The time point tag for this specimen amounts to: before anti-PD-1 therapy. Genomic DNA extracted from tumor biopsies or peripheral blood was used for bulk TCRbeta sequencing, with input ranging from about 600 ng to 6,004 ng. Histologically proven advanced or metastatic basal or squamous cell carcinoma was present in all patients, all of whom were poor candidates for surgical resection. The basal cell carcinoma cohort comprised 10 or so patients, of whom seven to nine had bulk tumor TCR sequencing. CDR1 and CDR2 are read off the germline V gene as SQVTM and ANQGSEA. Reading from cysteine to phenylalanine, the CDR3 counts 11 amino acids. Of all the DNA, just the CDR3 is kept, 33 bases in frame from base 1. V is cut by 0 bases and J by 7 bases, and the space between the germline ends is 6 bases.

Sequenced material: PBMCs, taken before anti-PD-1 treatment. This receptor chain uses TRBV29-1 and TRBJ1-2, with no reliable assignment of the D segment. This receptor was obtained from a human donor with basal cell carcinoma. The DNA sequence is as follows: TGCAGCGTTGAAGAGGACGGTGGCTACACCTTC. Its translation is CSVEEDGGYTF.